This paragraph covers one T cell receptor (beta chain) sequence. Antigen: not known. Expressed TCRB transcripts got sequenced, as all isolated RNA was reverse transcribed. Produced via immunoSEQ multiplex PCR; TCRdb's table is partial and in-frame only. The sample comprises under 200,000 clones, 9% to 12% of which are singletons, and approximately 0.46% rests with the top ten. The sample originates from a study of beta chain features in type 1 diabetes. Notes on the study in general: Patients with Type 1 diabetes showed moderately but significantly shorter TCRB CDR3s in all four CD4+ subsets.

CDR1 and CDR2 (germline): GTSNPN, SVGIG (reference sequence). CDR3 length: 13 residues. Trimming took 3 bases from V and 0 from J, leaving 8 bases between them. The clonotype was recovered from a man younger than 40 with type 1 diabetes. Sequenced: central memory CD4+ T cells from blood. The chain carries TRBV30 and TRBJ1-1, with no clear D. The CDR3 sequence is CAWREQLNTEAFF. CDR3 bases: TGTGCCTGGAGAGAACAGTTGAACACTGAAGCTTTCTTT.